These 26 T cell receptor beta chains were all obtained from the same sample, sequenced in a study of OX40 agonist ivuxolimab in advanced cancers. TCRdb keeps only in-frame clones here, not all; method: immunoSEQ multiplex PCR. This table has over 95,000 clones, 91% appearing once. Sequencing used CD4+ or CD8+ T cells sorted from blood, obtained in a trial of the OX40 agonist ivuxolimab. The receptors come from an adult with an advanced solid tumor such as melanoma, head and neck, liver or kidney cancer.

The chain uses TRBV13 and TRBJ1-1, with D unresolved. Germline assignment: CDR1 PRHDT and CDR2 FYEKMQ (reference sequence). Trimming removed 1 base at V and 5 bases at J, with 14 bases between. This CDR3 is built from 15 residues. CDR3 nucleotide sequence: TGTGCCAGCAGCTTAGTTGGAGGAGGAGGGACTGAAGCTTTCTTT. Translated: CASSLVGGGGTEAFF. Variable domain in full (rest from reference TRBV13 and TRBJ1-1): AAGVIQSPRHLIKEKRETATLKCYPIPRHDTVYWYQQGPGQDPQFLISFYEKMQSDKGSIPDRFSAQQFSDYHSELNMSSLELGDSALYFCASSLVGGGGTEAFFGQGTRLTVV.

In its sample, this clone was seen a few times. The genes are TRBV6-1 and TRBJ2-1; 9 bases match TRBD2. The CDR3 consists of 15 residues. Germline CDR1 reads MNHNS; CDR2 reads SASEGT. V was pared by 7 bases and J by 8 bases, with 12 bases of the junction left unmatched. The CDR3 nucleotides read TGTGCCAGCAACTTGCCGGGACTAGCCCTACATGAGCAGTTCTTC. Translated, it gives CASNLPGLALHEQFF.

This chain links TRBV7-9 with TRBJ2-3; D uncertain. Germline-derived CDR1 and CDR2 are SEHNR and FQNEAQ (reference sequence). The ends were cut back, 5 bases at V and 0 bases at J, with 3 bases in the middle. There are 12 residues in the CDR3. The CDR3 region has the DNA TGTGCCAGCAGCCCTAGCACAGATACGCAGTATTTT. Translating gives CASSPSTDTQYF.

The genes are TRBV18 and TRBJ1-1; D might be TRBD1 (6 bases). The ends were cut back, 3 bases at V and 1 base at J, with 9 bases in the middle. The CDR3 loop spans 14 amino acids. Germline CDR1 and CDR2: KGHSH and LQKENI. In nucleotides, the CDR3 is TGTGCCAGCTCACCTCAGGGGAAGAACACTGAAGCTTTCTTT. This codes for CASSPQGKNTEAFF.

The gene calls are TRBV16 and TRBJ2-3, with 8 bases aligning to TRBD2. V shed 3 bases and J 6 bases; nucleotides not matched to a gene: 8. The CDR3 loop spans 15 amino acids. Per germline, CDR1 KGHSY and CDR2 FQNENV. The CDR3 bases are TGTGCCAGCAGCCACTCCGGGACTAGTCCCGATACGCAGTATTTT. This translates into CASSHSGTSPDTQYF.

V gene TRBV6-5 combines with J gene TRBJ1-3; unclear D gene. This CDR3 contains 15 residues. Germline loops: CDR1 MNHEY, CDR2 SVGAGI. V lost 0 bases and J 1 base, leaving 7 bases between the germline ends. The CDR3 is CASSYSRGSGNTIYF. CDR3 DNA: TGTGCCAGCAGTTACTCACGTGGTTCTGGAAACACCATATATTTT.

This chain connects TRBV4-1 to TRBJ2-2, with D unclear. CDR3 length: 15 amino acids. The V end was cut by 1 base, the J end by 1 base, with 7 bases between. Per the germline V gene, CDR1 is MGHRA and CDR2 is YSYEKL. The CDR3 spells CASSQGRQNTGELFF. The CDR3 bases are TGCGCCAGCAGCCAAGGACGGCAGAACACCGGGGAGCTGTTTTTT.

The CDR3 sequence: CASSQDRQWTQYF. The CDR3 nucleotides are TGTGCCAGCAGCCAAGATCGGCAATGGACCCAGTACTTC. The J gene is TRBJ2-5, the V gene TRBV4-2; D gene unclear. The CDR3 is made up of 13 amino acids. CDR1 is LGHNA, CDR2 YNFKEQ, per germline. With 0 bases removed from V and 7 bases from J, the gap between germline ends came to 9 bases.

The chain is built from TRBV5-1 and TRBJ2-7; TRBD2 aligns across 10 bases. The J segment lost 0 bases and the V segment lost 1 base, leaving 1 base of the junction unmatched. Germline values: CDR1 SGHRS, CDR2 YFSETQ. The CDR3 length is 15 residues. The DNA for the CDR3 is TGCGCCAGCAGCTTGACTAGCGGGGACTCCTACGAGCAGTACTTC. Amino acid sequence: CASSLTSGDSYEQYF.

This clone was seen just once. V is TRBV5-1 and J is TRBJ1-4, with TRBD1 matching 7 bases. The CDR3 is 15 amino acids. The trim removed 5 bases at V and 2 bases at J, leaving 6 bases unmatched. From germline, CDR1 is SGHRS and CDR2 YFSETQ. Written as DNA, the CDR3 is TGCGCCAGCAGGACAGGGAGCAGGACTAATGAAAAACTGTTTTTT. It codes for CASRTGSRTNEKLFF.

This chain joins TRBV7-2 and TRBJ2-1; TRBD2 agrees at 9 bases. CDR3 length: 16 residues. The germline CDR1 and CDR2 sequences are SGHTA and FQGNSA. Trimming at V came to 2 bases and at J to 5 bases, leaving 7 bases not matched to a gene. As DNA, the CDR3 is TGTGCCAGCAGCTTATACGGCGGGAGGGCGAACAATGAGCAGTTCTTC. It specifies CASSLYGGRANNEQFF.

The J gene is TRBJ2-7, the V gene TRBV7-2, with TRBD2 matching over 8 bases. Germline CDR1 reads SGHTA; CDR2 reads FQGNSA. This CDR3 is 14 amino acids long. The V and J ends lost 3 bases and 3 bases, in that order; junction bases with no gene match: 4. The CDR3 is CASSLKREIYEQYF. The DNA of the CDR3 is TGTGCCAGCAGCTTGAAGCGGGAGATCTACGAGCAGTACTTC.

The J gene is TRBJ2-2, the V gene TRBV5-5, with 8 bases aligning to TRBD1. Germline V lookup: CDR1 SGHKS, CDR2 YYEKEE (reference sequence). V was pared by 4 bases and J by 3 bases, with 2 bases of the junction left unmatched. This CDR3 spans 14 amino acids. The CDR3: CASSPGQDTGELFF. The CDR3 DNA sequence: TGTGCCAGCAGCCCGGGACAGGACACCGGGGAGCTGTTTTTT.

The V call is TRBV4-1, the J call TRBJ2-1; TRBD2 agrees at 8 bases. The CDR3 totals 16 residues. The V segment lost 0 bases and the J segment 8 bases; nucleotides outside the gene matches: 9. CDR1 is MGHRA, CDR2 YSYEKL, per germline. The CDR3 region has the DNA TGCGCCAGCAGCCAAGATCAAACGGGAGGGCGGGATGAGCAGTTCTTC. Residues: CASSQDQTGGRDEQFF.

The genes are TRBV5-1 and TRBJ2-3, with 8 bases matching TRBD2. CDR1 SGHRS and CDR2 YFSETQ come from the germline V gene. Trimming removed 4 bases from V and 1 base from J; junction bases left unmatched: 8. The length of the CDR3 is 16 residues. The CDR3 sequence: CASSPRTSGRTDTQYF. The CDR3 DNA follows: TGCGCCAGCAGCCCTAGAACTAGCGGACGCACAGATACGCAGTATTTT.

The rearrangement uses TRBV5-1 and TRBJ2-1; 12 bases match TRBD2. With 3 bases clipped from V and 4 bases from J, the junction kept 5 bases outside the gene matches. Germline CDR1 SGHRS, CDR2 YFSETQ. The CDR3 length is 16 residues. The CDR3 DNA sequence: TGCGCCAGCAGCTCTAACCTAGCGGGAGGGTACAATGAGCAGTTCTTC. Translation: CASSSNLAGGYNEQFF.

The rearrangement uses TRBV6-6 and TRBJ2-3; D not resolved. In germline, CDR1 is MNHNY, CDR2 SVGAGI (reference sequence). The CDR3 runs 12 residues. V was trimmed by 4 bases and J by 2 bases, leaving 4 bases between them. CDR3 DNA sequence: TGTGCCAGCAGTTCGTACACAGATACGCAGTATTTT. It codes for CASSSYTDTQYF.

This chain links TRBV5-1 with TRBJ2-5, with 8 bases matching TRBD2. Germline V gives CDR1 SGHRS, CDR2 YFSETQ. This CDR3 region has 16 residues. V dropped 0 bases and J dropped 5; count of bases not matched to a gene: 9. CDR3 coding DNA: TGCGCCAGCAGCTTGGCCCCGGGGGGGGCCGGTGAGACCCAGTACTTC. This codes for CASSLAPGGAGETQYF.

This clone was found once. J is TRBJ2-3 and V is TRBV15; 7 bases are shared with TRBD2. The V and J ends lost 0 bases and 3 bases, in that order; junction bases with no gene match: 6. Looked up from germline, CDR1 is LNHNV and CDR2 is YYDKDF (reference sequence). The CDR3 length is 16 residues. CDR3: CATSRESGIWTDTQYF. CDR3 DNA: TGTGCCACCAGCAGAGAGAGCGGGATCTGGACAGATACGCAGTATTTT.

This chain connects TRBV28 to TRBJ2-1, with 9 nucleotides matching TRBD2. CDR1 and CDR2 (germline): MDHEN, SYDVKM. This CDR3 is built from 15 residues. The junction had 8 bases not matched to a gene; V was cut back by 2 bases and J by 9 bases. CDR3 in DNA: TGTGCCAGCAGTTTAGGGGCTAGCGGGACCGGTGAGCAGTTCTTC. As protein: CASSLGASGTGEQFF.

The chain employs TRBV18 and TRBJ2-7; D is undetermined. Germline V gene lookup returns CDR1 KGHSH and CDR2 LQKENI. This CDR3 has 13 amino acids. V lost 4 bases and J 3 bases, leaving 10 bases between the germline ends. CDR3 bases: TGTGCCAGCTCACTTTTGACGGGCTACGAGCAGTACTTC. This gives the protein CASSLLTGYEQYF.

This chain joins TRBV5-1 and TRBJ1-4, with D possibly matching TRBD1 (6 bases). The V gene's germline CDR1 is SGHRS and CDR2 YFSETQ. The V gene lost 2 bases and the J gene lost 5 bases, with 10 bases spanning the gap. The CDR3 loop spans 14 amino acids. The CDR3 coding sequence is TGCGCCAGCAGCTTAACGACAGGAAATGAAAAACTGTTTTTT. It codes for CASSLTTGNEKLFF. The full variable domain, completed using reference TRBV5-1 and TRBJ1-4, is KAGVTQTPRYLIKTRGQQVTLSCSPISGHRSVSWYQQTPGQGLQFLFEYFSETQRNKGNFPGRFSGRQFSNSRSEMNVSTLELGDSALYLCASSLTTGNEKLFFGSGTQLSVL.

The chain recombines TRBV9 with TRBJ2-7; 12 bases are shared with TRBD2. Germline CDR1 reads SGDLS; CDR2 reads YYNGEE. The CDR3 covers 15 residues. The ends lost 4 bases at V and 7 bases at J; junction bases unmatched: 9. The CDR3 region has the DNA TGTGCCAGCAGCCCCCTAGCGGGAGGGCCCCTAGAGCAGTACTTC. Encoded protein: CASSPLAGGPLEQYF.

The chain uses TRBV7-2 and TRBJ2-2; D is ambiguous. The ends were cut back, 3 bases at V and 4 bases at J, with 3 bases in the middle. The germline CDR1 and CDR2 sequences are SGHTA and FQGNSA. CDR3 length equals 12 residues. CDR3 in amino acids: CASSFFTGELFF. CDR3 bases: TGTGCCAGCAGCTTCTTCACCGGGGAGCTGTTTTTT.

The chain combines TRBV11-2 with TRBJ2-1, with TRBD2 matching 8 bases. The ends lost 5 bases at V and 11 bases at J; junction bases unmatched: 5. CDR1 and CDR2 from the germline V gene are SGHAT and FQNNGV. This CDR3 is 12 amino acids long. In DNA form, the CDR3 reads TGTGCCAGCAGCGCCCAGCGGGAGAAGCAGTTCTTC. Translating it yields CASSAQREKQFF.

V is TRBV14 and J is TRBJ1-4, with unresolved D. V was cut by 5 bases and J by 7 bases, with 8 bases left in between. CDR3 length: 12 amino acids. Germline values: CDR1 SGHDN, CDR2 FVKESK. CDR3 nucleotide sequence: TGTGCCAGCAGCTATTATCCTGAAAAACTGTTTTTT. This sequence encodes CASSYYPEKLFF. Complete variable domain (other parts from reference TRBV14 and TRBJ1-4): EAGVTQFPSHSVIEKGQTVTLRCDPISGHDNLYWYRRVMGKEIKFLLHFVKESKQDESGMPNNRFLAERTGGTYSTLKVQPAELEDSGVYFCASSYYPEKLFFGSGTQLSVL.